These 20 T cell receptor beta chains were all obtained from the same sample, sequenced in a study of blood T cell repertoires in COVID-19. Repertoires were generated with immunoSEQ multiplex PCR, while TCRdb's copy carries only in-frame clones and drops some. In the table there are about 380,000 clones, more than 75% of which are singletons. Source material: PBMCs or T cells enriched from blood (not recorded which). These receptors all stem from a woman in her late teens or twenties who had recovered from COVID-19.

The chain couples TRBV4-2 to TRBJ2-3; 8 nucleotides line up with TRBD2. This CDR3 spans 15 amino acids. Germline V CDR1 and CDR2: LGHNA, YNFKEQ. The ends lost 2 bases at V and 2 bases at J; junction bases unmatched: 3. The chain's CDR3 is CASSQPGGDTDTQYF. The CDR3 nucleotides are TGTGCCAGCAGCCAACCGGGGGGGGACACAGATACGCAGTATTTT.

This sequence joins TRBV2 and TRBJ2-5; 12 bases are shared with TRBD2. CDR1 is SNHLY, CDR2 FYNNEI, per germline. The CDR3 extends over 15 amino acids. Germline trimming cut 5 bases from V and 5 bases from J; bases unmatched to any gene: 6. The CDR3 DNA reads TGTGCCAGCAGTCTAGCGGGGGGGCTAGGGGAGACCCAGTACTTC. Amino acids: CASSLAGGLGETQYF.

The J gene is TRBJ1-1, the V gene TRBV5-6; no definite D call. This CDR3 region has 14 residues. The V and J ends lost 2 bases and 4 bases respectively, with 12 bases between them. From germline, CDR1 is SGHDT and CDR2 YYEEEE. CDR3 sequence: CASSLPVEGTEAFF. CDR3 nucleotide sequence: TGTGCCAGCAGCTTACCAGTAGAGGGCACTGAAGCTTTCTTT. The complete variable domain, with remaining parts taken from reference TRBV5-6 and TRBJ1-1, reads DAGVTQSPTHLIKTRGQQVTLRCSPKSGHDTVSWYQQALGQGPQFIFQYYEEEERQRGNFPDRFSGHQFPNYSSELNVNALLLGDSALYLCASSLPVEGTEAFFGQGTRLTVV.

The chain has TRBV6-4 and TRBJ1-2; 7 bases are a match to TRBD1. The CDR3 runs to 18 residues. J was trimmed by 8 bases and V by 2 bases; bases with no gene match: 20. Germline CDR1 reads MRHNA; CDR2 reads SNTAGT. The CDR3 DNA is TGTGCCAGCAGTGACCCCCGTGCAGACAGGGTAATATCCGTAGGCTACACCTTC. This encodes CASSDPRADRVISVGYTF.

CDR3 sequence reads: CASGRHSSLNNSPLHF. The DNA of the CDR3 is TGTGCCAGCGGGAGACACAGCTCACTAAATAATTCACCCCTCCACTTT. The V gene is TRBV2, the J gene TRBJ1-6; D uncertain. Trimming left V 8 bases short and J 5 bases short, with 19 bases between. The CDR3 runs to 16 residues. Germline V gene data show CDR1 as SNHLY and CDR2 as FYNNEI.

The sample holds one count of this clone. The chain carries TRBV4-1 and TRBJ2-7; TRBD1 agrees at 7 bases. CDR1 and CDR2 (germline): MGHRA, YSYEKL. There are 15 residues in the CDR3. Trimming took 6 bases from V and 0 from J; bases not matched to a gene: 8. CDR3 DNA: TGCGCCAGCAGGCCGGTAGGGACAGCCTCCTACGAGCAGTACTTC. Protein product: CASRPVGTASYEQYF.

The gene calls are TRBV5-6 and TRBJ1-2; tentative D call: TRBD1 (6 bases). Germline V gene sequence: CDR1 SGHDT, CDR2 YYEEEE. Trimming cost V 1 base and J 4 bases, with 11 bases left between them. The CDR3 is 14 amino acids. The CDR3 spells CASSLLNRVYGYTF. The CDR3 DNA reads TGTGCCAGCAGCTTGCTGAACAGGGTCTATGGCTACACCTTC. Filled out from reference TRBV5-6 and TRBJ1-2, the complete variable domain reads DAGVTQSPTHLIKTRGQQVTLRCSPKSGHDTVSWYQQALGQGPQFIFQYYEEEERQRGNFPDRFSGHQFPNYSSELNVNALLLGDSALYLCASSLLNRVYGYTFGSGTRLTVV.

This chain links TRBV9 with TRBJ2-5; TRBD1 is a possible D gene (5 bases). Germline lookup yields CDR1 SGDLS and CDR2 YYNGEE. The CDR3 covers 14 residues. The V end was cut by 1 base, the J end by 2 bases, with 9 bases between. The CDR3 sequence: CASSVSQGQETQYF. Written as DNA, the CDR3 is TGTGCCAGCAGCGTATCCCAGGGACAAGAGACCCAGTACTTC.

This chain links TRBV5-1 with TRBJ2-6; D remains unclear. V lost 0 bases and J lost 0, with 4 bases in between. The CDR3 has 15 residues. From germline, CDR1 is SGHRS and CDR2 YFSETQ. The CDR3, as DNA: TGCGCCAGCAGCTTGGAGCGCTCTGGGGCCAACGTCCTGACTTTC. It encodes CASSLERSGANVLTF.

J is TRBJ1-2 and V is TRBV24-1; D is undetermined. Trimming took 4 bases from V and 7 from J, leaving 9 bases between them. CDR3 length: 12 residues. CDR1 is KGHDR and CDR2 is SFDVKD in the germline V gene. Here the CDR3 reads CATSDTVGGYTF. The CDR3 nucleotides read TGTGCCACCAGTGACACAGTCGGTGGCTACACCTTC.

The chain couples TRBV3-1 (or the pseudogene TRBV3-2) to TRBJ1-1; TRBD1 matches 7 bases. Germline V gene sequence: CDR1 LGHDT, CDR2 YNNKEL (reference sequence). The V and J ends lost 4 bases and 1 base, in that order; junction bases with no gene match: 9. This CDR3 has 16 amino acids. DNA for the CDR3: TGTGCCAGCAGCCTTGGGACAGTAGCACCGAACACTGAAGCTTTCTTT. This translates into CASSLGTVAPNTEAFF.

This clone was recorded only once. The J gene is TRBJ2-1, the V gene TRBV27; TRBD2 aligns across 8 bases. The trim removed 2 bases at V and 5 bases at J, leaving 5 bases unmatched. The germline V gene encodes CDR1 MNHEY and CDR2 SMNVEV (reference sequence). CDR3 size: 15 residues. For the CDR3, the DNA is TGTGCCAGCAGTTTAGCCGGGGGGGCCCACAATGAGCAGTTCTTC. Protein sequence: CASSLAGGAHNEQFF.

V is TRBV19 and J is TRBJ1-6, with TRBD1 matching 9 bases. J lost 9 bases, V lost 5 bases, and 8 bases had no gene match. Per the germline V gene, CDR1 is LNHDA and CDR2 is SQIVND (reference sequence). There are 15 residues in the CDR3. The CDR3: CASSVGQGSRSPLHF. The CDR3 region has the DNA TGTGCCAGTAGTGTCGGACAGGGGTCTCGTTCACCCCTCCACTTT. Full variable domain (remainder filled in from reference TRBV19 and TRBJ1-6): DGGITQSPKYLFRKEGQNVTLSCEQNLNHDAMYWYRQDPGQGLRLIYYSQIVNDFQKGDIAEGYSVSREKKESFPLTVTSAQKNPTAFYLCASSVGQGSRSPLHFGNGTRLTVT.

This clone has just one count. V gene TRBV30 combines with J gene TRBJ1-3, with D perhaps TRBD1 (5 bases). CDR3 length: 11 amino acids. The ends were cut back, 8 bases at V and 4 bases at J, with 9 bases in the middle. Germline V gene lookup returns CDR1 GTSNPN and CDR2 SVGIG (reference sequence). DNA for the CDR3: TGTGCCAGTCAGGGCGGAAACACCATATATTTT. Translating gives CASQGGNTIYF.

The gene calls are TRBV19 and TRBJ1-1; D remains ambiguous. The V gene's germline CDR1 is LNHDA and CDR2 SQIVND (reference sequence). The CDR3 loop spans 12 amino acids. Trimming took 5 bases from V and 11 from J, leaving 15 bases between them. The CDR3 DNA reads TGTGCCAGTAGTGAGCGGATCAACGGGGCTTTCTTT. Translated: CASSERINGAFF.

The V and J genes are TRBV6-2 or TRBV6-3 and TRBJ2-1; unclear D gene. Deletions cut 4 bases from V and 8 bases from J, with 6 bases between. Germline CDR1 and CDR2: MNHEY and SVGEGT. The CDR3 is 11 residues long. The CDR3 sequence is CASSFTDEQFF. The CDR3 bases are TGTGCCAGCAGTTTTACTGATGAGCAGTTCTTC.

CDR3 sequence reads: CATSRDRAEGAEAFF. The CDR3 DNA sequence: TGTGCCACCAGCAGAGACCGGGCCGAGGGGGCTGAAGCTTTCTTT. The chain joins TRBV15 to TRBJ1-1, with a tentative D call TRBD1 (6 bases). This CDR3 spans 15 amino acids. V was cut by 0 bases and J by 6 bases, with 14 bases left in between. Looked up from germline, CDR1 is LNHNV and CDR2 is YYDKDF (reference sequence).

The V and J genes are TRBV30 and TRBJ2-3; 11 positions agree with TRBD2. CDR1 is GTSNPN, CDR2 SVGIG, per germline (reference sequence). V shed 2 bases and J 6 bases; nucleotides not matched to a gene: 10. This CDR3 is built from 16 residues. The CDR3 DNA is TGTGCCTGGAGTCGTTTTAGCGGGGGGGCATGGGATACGCAGTATTTT. It specifies CAWSRFSGGAWDTQYF.

The gene calls are TRBV7-2 and TRBJ2-3, with 8 positions matching TRBD2. The V gene end was trimmed by 1 base and the J gene end by 4 bases; junction bases not matched to a gene: 10. This CDR3 comprises 17 residues. The germline gives CDR1 SGHTA, CDR2 FQGNSA. The CDR3 reads CASSLGLPGGPSDTQYF. CDR3 DNA sequence: TGTGCCAGCAGCTTAGGGCTTCCGGGGGGGCCCTCAGATACGCAGTATTTT.

The CDR3 loop is CASSQGTKVNQPQHF. CDR3 coding DNA: TGCGCCAGCAGCCAAGGGACTAAGGTCAATCAGCCCCAGCATTTT. The chain is built from TRBV4-1 and TRBJ1-5; D ambiguous. V was pared by 1 base and J by 3 bases, with 10 bases between. CDR3 length: 15 amino acids. CDR1 and CDR2 (germline): MGHRA, YSYEKL.